This T cell receptor (beta chain) came from a study of Ad26.COV2.S vaccination and SARS-CoV-2 variants. Study information: Among those in the COV1001 Ad26.COV2.S trial arm was the donor. Findings and caveats of the study: Reports say spike-specific CD8+ and CD4+ T cell responses covered substantial breadth after vaccination. While placebo recipients had lower spike-specific TCR breadth, vaccine recipients had more.

Method: immunoSEQ multiplex PCR; TCRdb's copy keeps in-frame clones and lacks some. This sample has about 440,000 clones, with about 90% found just once. Treatment here: some 19 received Ad26.COV2.S at low or high dose, single or two shots; roughly five received placebo; per-sample allocation not given. Samples came from day 63 after the first vaccine or placebo injection. About this clone: Its target is unknown.

Here the sequenced sample was peripheral blood, taken in a trial of Ad26.COV2.S vaccine versus placebo. The origin of this receptor is a person aged 18-65 years who received the Ad26.COV2.S COVID-19 vaccine or a placebo.

The CDR3 bases are TGTGCCAGCACCCCTATTTGGAGCGGGAGGGCCCCTGACGAAGAGACCCAGTACTTC. Translating gives CASTPIWSGRAPDEETQYF. The chain employs TRBV28 and TRBJ2-5; 10 bases are shared with TRBD2. In germline, CDR1 is MDHEN, CDR2 SYDVKM. CDR3 length: 19 residues. The V gene end was trimmed by 7 bases and the J gene end by 3 bases; junction bases not matched to a gene: 20.